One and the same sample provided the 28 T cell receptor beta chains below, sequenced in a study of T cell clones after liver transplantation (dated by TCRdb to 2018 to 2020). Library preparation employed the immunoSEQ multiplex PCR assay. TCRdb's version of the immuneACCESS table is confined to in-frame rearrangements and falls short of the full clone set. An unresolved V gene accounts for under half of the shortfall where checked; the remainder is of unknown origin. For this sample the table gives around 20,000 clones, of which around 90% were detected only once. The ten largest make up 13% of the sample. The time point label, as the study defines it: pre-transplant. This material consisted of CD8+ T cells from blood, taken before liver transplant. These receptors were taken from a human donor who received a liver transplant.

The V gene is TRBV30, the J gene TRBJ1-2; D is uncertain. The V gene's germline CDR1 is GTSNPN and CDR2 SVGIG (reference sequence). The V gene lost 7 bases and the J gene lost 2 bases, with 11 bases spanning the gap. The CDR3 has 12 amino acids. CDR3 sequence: CAFLIGNYGYTF. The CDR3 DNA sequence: TGTGCCTTTTTGATTGGGAACTATGGCTACACCTTC.

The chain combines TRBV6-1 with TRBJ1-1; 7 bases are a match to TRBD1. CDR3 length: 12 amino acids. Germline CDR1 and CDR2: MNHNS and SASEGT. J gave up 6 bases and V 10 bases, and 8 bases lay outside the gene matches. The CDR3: CAIQGGSAEAFF. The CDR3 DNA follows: TGTGCCATCCAGGGGGGGAGCGCTGAAGCTTTCTTT.

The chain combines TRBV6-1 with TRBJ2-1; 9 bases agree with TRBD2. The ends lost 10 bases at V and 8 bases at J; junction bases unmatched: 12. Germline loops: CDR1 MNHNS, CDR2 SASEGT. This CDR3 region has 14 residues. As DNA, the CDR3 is TGTGCCACCGATCGGGCGGGAGGGCCCCATGAGCAGTTCTTC. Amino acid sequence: CATDRAGGPHEQFF.

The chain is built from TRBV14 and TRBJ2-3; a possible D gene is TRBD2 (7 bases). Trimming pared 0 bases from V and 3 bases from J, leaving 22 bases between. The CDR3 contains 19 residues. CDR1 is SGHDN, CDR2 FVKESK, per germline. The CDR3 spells CASSQEGIGGRPRTDTQYF. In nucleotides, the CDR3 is TGTGCCAGCAGCCAAGAAGGCATCGGGGGGCGGCCCAGAACAGATACGCAGTATTTT.

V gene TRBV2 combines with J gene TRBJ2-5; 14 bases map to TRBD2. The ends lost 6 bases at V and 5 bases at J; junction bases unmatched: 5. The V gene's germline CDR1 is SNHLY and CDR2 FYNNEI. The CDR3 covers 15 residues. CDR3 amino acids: CASSRTSGRFETQYF. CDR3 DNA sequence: TGTGCCAGCAGCCGGACTAGCGGGAGGTTTGAGACCCAGTACTTC.

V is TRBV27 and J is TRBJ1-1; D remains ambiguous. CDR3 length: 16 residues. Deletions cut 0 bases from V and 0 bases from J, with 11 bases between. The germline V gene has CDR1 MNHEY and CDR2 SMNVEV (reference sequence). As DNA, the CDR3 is TGTGCCAGCAGTTTATCCCCCCCTTTCTTGAACACTGAAGCTTTCTTT. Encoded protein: CASSLSPPFLNTEAFF.

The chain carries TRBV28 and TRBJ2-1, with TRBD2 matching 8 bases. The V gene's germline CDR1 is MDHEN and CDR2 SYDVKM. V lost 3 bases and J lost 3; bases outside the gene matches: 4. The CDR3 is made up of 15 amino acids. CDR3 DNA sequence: TGTGCCAGCAGTTTGTTACTAGCGGACTACAATGAGCAGTTCTTC. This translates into CASSLLLADYNEQFF.

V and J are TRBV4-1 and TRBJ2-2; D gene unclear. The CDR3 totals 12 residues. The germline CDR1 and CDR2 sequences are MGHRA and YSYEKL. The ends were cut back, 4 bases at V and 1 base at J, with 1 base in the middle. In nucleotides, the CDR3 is TGCGCCAGCAGCCTGAACACCGGGGAGCTGTTTTTT. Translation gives CASSLNTGELFF.

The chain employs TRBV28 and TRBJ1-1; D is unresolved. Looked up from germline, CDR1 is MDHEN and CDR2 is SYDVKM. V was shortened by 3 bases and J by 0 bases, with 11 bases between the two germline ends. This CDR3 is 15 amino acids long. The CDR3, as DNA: TGTGCCAGCAGTTTTCGTGGTCTGATGAACACTGAAGCTTTCTTT. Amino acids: CASSFRGLMNTEAFF.

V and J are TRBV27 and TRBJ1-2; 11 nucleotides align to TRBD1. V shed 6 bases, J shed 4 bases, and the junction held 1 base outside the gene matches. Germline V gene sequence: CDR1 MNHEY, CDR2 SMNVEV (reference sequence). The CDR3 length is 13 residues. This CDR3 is CASRGQGGYGYTF. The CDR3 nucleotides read TGTGCCAGCAGGGGACAGGGGGGCTATGGCTACACCTTC.

The CDR3: CASSFHRQGPYEQYF. For the CDR3, the DNA is TGTGCCAGCAGCTTCCATAGACAGGGACCCTACGAGCAGTACTTC. This sequence joins TRBV7-2 and TRBJ2-7; 7 positions agree with TRBD1. Trimming at V came to 3 bases and at J to 2 bases, leaving 7 bases not matched to a gene. Per germline, CDR1 SGHTA and CDR2 FQGNSA. The CDR3 has 15 residues.

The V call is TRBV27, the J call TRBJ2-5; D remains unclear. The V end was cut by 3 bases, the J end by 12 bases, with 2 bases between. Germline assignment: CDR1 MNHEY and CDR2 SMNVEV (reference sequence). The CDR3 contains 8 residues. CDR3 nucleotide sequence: TGTGCCAGCAGTTTCAAGTACTTC. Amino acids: CASSFKYF.

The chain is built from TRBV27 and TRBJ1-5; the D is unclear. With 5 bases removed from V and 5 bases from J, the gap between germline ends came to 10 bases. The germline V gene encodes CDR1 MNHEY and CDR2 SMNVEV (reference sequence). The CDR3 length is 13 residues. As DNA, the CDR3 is TGTGCCAGCAGTCCGGGAGTCCATCAGCCCCAGCATTTT. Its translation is CASSPGVHQPQHF.

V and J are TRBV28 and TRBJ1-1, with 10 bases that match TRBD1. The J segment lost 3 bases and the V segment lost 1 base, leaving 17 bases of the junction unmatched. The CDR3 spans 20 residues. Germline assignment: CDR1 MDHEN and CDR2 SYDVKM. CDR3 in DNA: TGTGCCAGCAGTTTATTTGGTGACAGGGGGCGCGGAGAACCATACACTGAAGCTTTCTTT. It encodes CASSLFGDRGRGEPYTEAFF.

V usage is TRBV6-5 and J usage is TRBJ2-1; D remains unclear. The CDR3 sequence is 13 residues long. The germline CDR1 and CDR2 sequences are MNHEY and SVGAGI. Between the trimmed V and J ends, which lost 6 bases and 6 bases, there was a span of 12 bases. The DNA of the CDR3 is TGTGCCAGCAGCCTGAACCTAATCAATGAGCAGTTCTTC. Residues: CASSLNLINEQFF.

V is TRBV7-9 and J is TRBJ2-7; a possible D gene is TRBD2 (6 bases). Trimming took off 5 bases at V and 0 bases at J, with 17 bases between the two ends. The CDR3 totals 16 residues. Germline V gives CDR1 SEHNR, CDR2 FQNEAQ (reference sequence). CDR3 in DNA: TGTGCCAGCAGCCACGGGGCGGGGCGGATCTCCTACGAGCAGTACTTC. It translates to CASSHGAGRISYEQYF.

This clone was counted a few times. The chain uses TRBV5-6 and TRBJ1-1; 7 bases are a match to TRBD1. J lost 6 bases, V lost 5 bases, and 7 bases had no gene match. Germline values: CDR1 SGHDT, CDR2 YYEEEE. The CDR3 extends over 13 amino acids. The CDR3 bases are TGTGCCAGCAGACCTACAGGGGCGGCTGAAGCTTTCTTT. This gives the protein CASRPTGAAEAFF.

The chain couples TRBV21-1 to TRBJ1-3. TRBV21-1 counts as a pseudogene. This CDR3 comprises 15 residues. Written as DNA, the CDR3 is TGTGCCAGCAGCCCCTTGGCGGGGTGCGGAAACACCATATATTTT. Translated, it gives CASSPLAGCGNTIYF.

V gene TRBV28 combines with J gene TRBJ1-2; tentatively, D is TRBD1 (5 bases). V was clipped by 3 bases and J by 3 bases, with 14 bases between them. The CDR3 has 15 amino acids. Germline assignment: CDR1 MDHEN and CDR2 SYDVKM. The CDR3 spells CASSFMGGGYYGYTF. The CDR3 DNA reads TGTGCCAGCAGTTTCATGGGGGGAGGGTACTATGGCTACACCTTC.

The CDR3 spells CASSAAGTSTDTQYF. The DNA of the CDR3 is TGTGCCAGCAGCGCCGCCGGGACTAGCACAGATACGCAGTATTTT. The V gene is TRBV9, the J gene TRBJ2-3; tentative D call: TRBD2 (6 bases). V lost 3 bases and J 0 bases, leaving 11 bases between the germline ends. In germline, CDR1 is SGDLS, CDR2 YYNGEE. This CDR3 has 15 residues.

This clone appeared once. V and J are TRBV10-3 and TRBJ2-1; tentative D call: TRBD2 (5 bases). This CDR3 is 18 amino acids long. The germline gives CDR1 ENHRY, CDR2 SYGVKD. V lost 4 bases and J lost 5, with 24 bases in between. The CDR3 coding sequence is TGTGCCATCAGTGGAGATCGAGACTACCTAACCGTCAACAATGAGCAGTTCTTC. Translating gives CAISGDRDYLTVNNEQFF.

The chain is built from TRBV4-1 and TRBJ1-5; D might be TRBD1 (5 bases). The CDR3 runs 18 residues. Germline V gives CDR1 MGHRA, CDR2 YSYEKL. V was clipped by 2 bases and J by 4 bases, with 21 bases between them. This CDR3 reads CASSQLPRGEFSNQPQHF. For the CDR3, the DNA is TGCGCCAGCAGCCAACTACCCCGGGGGGAATTCAGTAATCAGCCCCAGCATTTT.

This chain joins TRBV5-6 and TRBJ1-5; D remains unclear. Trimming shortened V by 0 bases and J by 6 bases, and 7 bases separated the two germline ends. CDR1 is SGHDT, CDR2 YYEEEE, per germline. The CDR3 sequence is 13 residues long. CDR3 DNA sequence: TGTGCCAGCAGCTTGGCCGGAGGTCAGCCCCAGCATTTT. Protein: CASSLAGGQPQHF.

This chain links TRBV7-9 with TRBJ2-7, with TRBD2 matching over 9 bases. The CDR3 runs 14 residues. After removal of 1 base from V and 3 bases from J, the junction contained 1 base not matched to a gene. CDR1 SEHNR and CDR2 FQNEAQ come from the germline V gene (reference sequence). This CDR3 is CASSLGAGGYEQYF. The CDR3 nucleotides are TGTGCCAGCAGCTTAGGAGCGGGAGGCTACGAGCAGTACTTC. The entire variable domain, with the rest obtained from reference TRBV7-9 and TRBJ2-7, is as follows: DTGVSQNPRHKITKRGQNVTFRCDPISEHNRLYWYRQTLGQGPEFLTYFQNEAQLEKSRLLSDRFSAERPKGSFSTLEIQRTEQGDSAMYLCASSLGAGGYEQYFGPGTRLTVT.

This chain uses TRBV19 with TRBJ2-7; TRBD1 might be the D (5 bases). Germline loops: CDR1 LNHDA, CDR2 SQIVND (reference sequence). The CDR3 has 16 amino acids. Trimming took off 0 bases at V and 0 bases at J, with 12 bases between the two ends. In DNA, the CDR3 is TGTGCCAGTAGTATAGATACCACAGGAAGCTCCTACGAGCAGTACTTC. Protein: CASSIDTTGSSYEQYF.

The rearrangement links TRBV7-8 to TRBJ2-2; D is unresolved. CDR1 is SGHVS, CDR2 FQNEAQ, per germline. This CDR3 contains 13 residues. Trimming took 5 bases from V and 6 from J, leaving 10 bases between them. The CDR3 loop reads CASSPPESGELFF. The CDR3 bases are TGTGCCAGCAGCCCCCCAGAATCCGGGGAGCTGTTTTTT.

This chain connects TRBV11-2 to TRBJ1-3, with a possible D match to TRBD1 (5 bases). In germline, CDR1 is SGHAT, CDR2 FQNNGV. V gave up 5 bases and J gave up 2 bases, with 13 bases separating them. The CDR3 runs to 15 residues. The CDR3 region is CASSPSPGTGNTIYF. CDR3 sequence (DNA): TGTGCCAGCAGCCCCAGCCCAGGGACTGGAAACACCATATATTTT.

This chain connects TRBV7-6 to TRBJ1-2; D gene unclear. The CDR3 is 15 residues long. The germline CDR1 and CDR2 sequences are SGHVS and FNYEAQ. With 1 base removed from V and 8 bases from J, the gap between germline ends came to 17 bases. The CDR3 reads CASSLVSSGNGGYTF. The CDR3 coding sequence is TGTGCCAGCAGCTTAGTCTCGTCGGGGAACGGAGGCTACACCTTC.